Below are 20 T cell receptor beta chains sequenced from a single sample in a study of blood T cell repertoires in COVID-19. Some clones are missing from TCRdb's copy, which holds only in-frame ones; the method was immunoSEQ multiplex PCR. This table holds 430,000 or so clones, 70% to 90% found once. Sequencing was done on a sample of peripheral blood. The receptors here all came from a man aged 18 to 30 with COVID-19, enrolled during active disease.

This chain uses TRBV6-6 with TRBJ2-1, with D perhaps TRBD1 (7 bases). With 5 bases removed from V and 6 bases from J, the gap between germline ends came to 11 bases. The CDR3 runs 13 residues. Germline assignment: CDR1 MNHNY and CDR2 SVGAGI (reference sequence). CDR3 protein: CASSAGGGNEQFF. The CDR3 DNA reads as TGTGCCAGCAGTGCAGGGGGAGGCAATGAGCAGTTCTTC.

This clone has a single count. The chain uses TRBV3-1 (or the pseudogene TRBV3-2) and TRBJ1-2, with D possibly matching TRBD1 (6 bases). This CDR3 is built from 17 residues. CDR1 is LGHDT and CDR2 is YNNKEL in the germline V gene (reference sequence). Deletions cut 1 base from V and 0 bases from J, with 15 bases between. For the CDR3, the DNA is TGTGCCAGCAGCCAAGGCAGGGGAAAGATAGCTAACTATGGCTACACCTTC. It is translated as CASSQGRGKIANYGYTF.

V and J are TRBV7-9 and TRBJ2-5, with 12 bases that match TRBD2. The germline V gene encodes CDR1 SEHNR and CDR2 FQNEAQ (reference sequence). The CDR3 length is 15 residues. The J segment lost 4 bases and the V segment lost 4 bases, leaving 4 bases of the junction unmatched. DNA of the CDR3: TGTGCCAGCAGCTCCCTAGCGGGGGGGGGAGAGACCCAGTACTTC. It encodes CASSSLAGGGETQYF.

This clone was counted between two and nine times. The chain links TRBV10-2 to TRBJ1-6; 9 bases agree with TRBD1. Trimming cost V 0 bases and J 10 bases; bases outside gene matches: 10. This CDR3 is 17 amino acids long. Per the germline V gene, CDR1 is WSHSY and CDR2 is SAAADI. CDR3 sequence reads: CASSESGRQGVGSPLHF. CDR3 sequence (DNA): TGCGCCAGCAGTGAGTCGGGACGACAGGGGGTAGGCTCACCCCTCCACTTT.

This rearrangement joins TRBV29-1 to TRBJ2-5; 7 bases align to TRBD1. There are 13 residues in the CDR3. Germline-derived CDR1 and CDR2 are SQVTM and ANQGSEA. V dropped 7 bases and J dropped 2; count of bases not matched to a gene: 7. The CDR3 coding sequence is TGCAGCGCCGGACAGGTTCTTCAAGAGACCCAGTACTTC. Residues: CSAGQVLQETQYF. The whole variable domain, remainder taken from reference TRBV29-1 and TRBJ2-5, is SAVISQKPSRDICQRGTSLTIQCQVDSQVTMMFWYRQQPGQSLTLIATANQGSEATYESGFVIDKFPISRPNLTFSTLTVSNMSPEDSSIYLCSAGQVLQETQYFGPGTRLLVL.

CDR3 sequence (DNA): TGTGCCAGCACCCGGGGAGAGACCCAGTACTTC. Residues: CASTRGETQYF. V and J are TRBV2 and TRBJ2-5, with D possibly being TRBD2 (5 bases). Trimming removed 7 bases from V and 4 bases from J, with 7 bases in between. The CDR3 runs 11 residues. The V gene's germline CDR1 is SNHLY and CDR2 FYNNEI.

The chain joins TRBV24-1 to TRBJ2-3, with 7 bases identical to TRBD2. After removal of 3 bases from V and 4 bases from J, the junction contained 6 bases not matched to a gene. The CDR3 spans 15 residues. Looked up from germline, CDR1 is KGHDR and CDR2 is SFDVKD. The CDR3 DNA follows: TGTGCCACCAGTGATGAGGGAGGGTTGGCAGATACGCAGTATTTT. Encoded protein: CATSDEGGLADTQYF.

This chain uses TRBV7-9 with TRBJ2-7; 13 bases fit TRBD2. The CDR3 consists of 14 residues. V gave up 8 bases and J gave up 5 bases; unmatched junction bases: 6. Germline lookup yields CDR1 SEHNR and CDR2 FQNEAQ (reference sequence). The CDR3 bases are TGTGCCAGCTCTGGGACTAGCGGGAACAACGAGCAGTACTTC. Its translation: CASSGTSGNNEQYF.

The V gene is TRBV2, the J gene TRBJ2-7; the match to TRBD2 covers 10 bases. The CDR3 loop spans 13 amino acids. V gave up 7 bases and J gave up 8 bases; unmatched junction bases: 8. Germline V gives CDR1 SNHLY, CDR2 FYNNEI. CDR3: CASTPSGRGQQYF. CDR3 nucleotide sequence: TGTGCCAGCACCCCTAGCGGGAGAGGCCAGCAGTACTTC.

The V call is TRBV2, the J call TRBJ1-1; possible D gene TRBD1, 6 bases. Trimming stripped 4 bases from V and 4 bases from J, with 10 bases between. CDR1 and CDR2 from the germline V gene are SNHLY and FYNNEI. The CDR3 covers 13 residues. The CDR3 sequence is CASSAGQSTEAFF. The CDR3 DNA reads as TGTGCCAGCAGTGCTGGACAGAGCACTGAAGCTTTCTTT.

This clone is a singleton in its sample. The V and J genes are TRBV5-1 and TRBJ2-3; D is possibly TRBD1 (6 bases). The CDR3 sequence is 16 residues long. With 5 bases removed from V and 3 bases from J, the gap between germline ends came to 19 bases. The germline CDR1 and CDR2 sequences are SGHRS and YFSETQ. CDR3 sequence (DNA): TGCGCCAGCAGTATAGGGTCGACAGGATCAACAGATACGCAGTATTTT. Encoded protein: CASSIGSTGSTDTQYF.

The rearrangement links TRBV18 to TRBJ2-5; 8 bases are shared with TRBD1. This CDR3 contains 15 residues. The V gene's germline CDR1 is KGHSH and CDR2 LQKENI. V shed 0 bases and J 10 bases; nucleotides not matched to a gene: 10. CDR3 in amino acids: CASSPPSGGERSQYF. The CDR3 DNA reads TGTGCCAGCTCACCACCGTCAGGGGGCGAAAGAAGCCAGTACTTC. Drawing the rest from reference TRBV18 and TRBJ2-5, the complete variable domain is NAGVMQNPRHLVRRRGQEARLRCSPMKGHSHVYWYRQLPEEGLKFMVYLQKENIIDESGMPKERFSAEFPKEGPSILRIQQVVRGDSAAYFCASSPPSGGERSQYFGPGTRLLVL.

The count of this clone is one. The rearrangement joins TRBV11-1 to TRBJ2-7; TRBD1 is a possible D gene (5 bases). Deletions cut 0 bases from V and 2 bases from J, with 8 bases between. Germline CDR1 SGHAT, CDR2 FQDESV (reference sequence). CDR3 length: 14 amino acids. The CDR3 region has the DNA TGTGCCAGCAGCTTAGCCGACAGAGCCTACGAGCAGTACTTC. Its translation is CASSLADRAYEQYF.

This chain connects TRBV3-1 (or the pseudogene TRBV3-2) to TRBJ2-1; 7 bases fit TRBD2. V gave up 0 bases and J gave up 9 bases; unmatched junction bases: 5. The germline V gene has CDR1 LGHDT and CDR2 YNNKEL (reference sequence). The CDR3 loop spans 14 amino acids. The CDR3 nucleotides read TGTGCCAGCAGCCAAGATCTACTAGCGCCTGAGCAGTTCTTC. As protein: CASSQDLLAPEQFF.

The CDR3 DNA reads TGTGCCAGCAGTCCAGTATTGGCCTACGAGCAGTACTTC. Protein sequence: CASSPVLAYEQYF. This chain links TRBV12-3 or TRBV12-4 with TRBJ2-7, with D hard to call. The V end lost 5 bases, the J end lost 2 bases, and 10 bases lay between the germline ends. This CDR3 comprises 13 residues.

The chain is built from TRBV6-5 and TRBJ1-2; a weak D match, TRBD1 (6 bases). This CDR3 spans 15 amino acids. V lost 9 bases, J lost 5 bases, and 22 bases lay in between. Germline-derived CDR1 and CDR2 are MNHEY and SVGAGI. The CDR3 DNA reads TGTGCCAGTCTACGGGACATCGCTTTCGGGTATGGCTACACCTTC. It specifies CASLRDIAFGYGYTF.

This clone was picked up one time. The chain employs TRBV28 and TRBJ1-2, with 7 bases aligning to TRBD1. Germline V gene lookup returns CDR1 MDHEN and CDR2 SYDVKM. Trimming at V came to 7 bases and at J to 7 bases, leaving 9 bases not matched to a gene. The CDR3 is made up of 13 amino acids. CDR3 loop: CASTHRGTSGYTF. CDR3 bases: TGTGCCAGCACCCACAGGGGAACGAGTGGCTACACCTTC.

V is TRBV9 and J is TRBJ1-4; D is ambiguous. The CDR3 is 16 residues long. The germline CDR1 and CDR2 sequences are SGDLS and YYNGEE. Trimming left V 3 bases short and J 0 bases short, with 12 bases between. The CDR3 sequence: CASSASGRTTNEKLFF. CDR3 sequence (DNA): TGTGCCAGCAGCGCCAGCGGACGGACAACTAATGAAAAACTGTTTTTT.

V and J are TRBV11-2 and TRBJ2-2; tentatively, D is TRBD2 (5 bases). CDR1 and CDR2 (germline): SGHAT, FQNNGV. The length of the CDR3 is 15 residues. V lost 1 base and J lost 7, with 13 bases in between. This CDR3 is CASSLGGSVGGELFF. In DNA form, the CDR3 reads TGTGCCAGCAGCTTAGGAGGTAGCGTCGGCGGGGAGCTGTTTTTT.

V and J are TRBV7-9 and TRBJ1-1; the D is unclear. Trimming stripped 5 bases from V and 1 base from J, with 14 bases between. Germline V gene lookup returns CDR1 SEHNR and CDR2 FQNEAQ (reference sequence). The CDR3 has 15 residues. CDR3 loop: CASSKTRGKNTEAFF. CDR3 in DNA: TGTGCCAGCAGCAAGACACGGGGAAAGAACACTGAAGCTTTCTTT.